The rows below give T cell receptor beta chains drawn from one sample of a study of blood T cell repertoires in COVID-19. Sequencing was performed with immunoSEQ multiplex PCR; in TCRdb, only in-frame clones are kept and a portion is missing. Among 30,000 or so clones listed, around 87% were seen once. The sequencing input was peripheral blood. All receptors derive from a man aged 55-75 years with active COVID-19. Both conserved end residues are part of each CDR3. The D gene is left open where the match is weak. Clone size is not always given. Where it is, it says once, few, many or a class for expanded clones.

clone_size	j_call	d_call	v_call	cdr3_aa	cdr3_nt
NA	TRBJ2-1	NA	TRBV6-5	CASSYTATVFYNEQFF	TGTGCCAGCAGTTATACGGCGACAGTTTTTTACAATGAGCAGTTCTTC
NA	TRBJ2-2	TRBD2	TRBV6-6	CASGLATGELFF	TGTGCCAGCGGACTAGCCACCGGGGAGCTGTTTTTT
NA	TRBJ1-6	NA	TRBV4-1	CASSQDSSSPLHF	TGCGCCAGCAGCCAAGATAGCAGCTCACCCCTCCACTTT
NA	TRBJ1-2	TRBD1	TRBV6-6	CASSGGQGEGYGYTF	TGTGCCAGCAGTGGCGGACAGGGCGAAGGCTATGGCTACACCTTC
NA	TRBJ2-7	TRBD2	TRBV2	CASSRPSGHSYEQYF	TGTGCCAGCAGCCGACCTAGCGGCCACTCCTACGAGCAGTACTTC
NA	TRBJ2-2	TRBD2	TRBV3-1/TRBV3-2	CASSRLAGTGELFF	TGTGCCAGCAGCCGACTAGCGGGCACCGGGGAGCTGTTTTTT
NA	TRBJ2-6	TRBD1	TRBV2	CASSPQGYGANVLTF	TGTGCCAGCAGTCCACAGGGGTATGGGGCCAACGTCCTGACTTTC
NA	TRBJ2-3	NA	TRBV2	CASTGQWASTDTQYF	TGTGCCAGCACAGGACAGTGGGCAAGCACAGATACGCAGTATTTT
NA	TRBJ1-6	NA	TRBV29-1	CSARDNWENSPLHF	TGCAGCGCCAGGGACAATTGGGAGAATTCACCCCTCCACTTT
NA	TRBJ2-7	NA	TRBV4-3	CASSQGTRNYEQYF	TGCGCCAGCAGCCAGGGGACACGGAATTACGAGCAGTACTTC
once	TRBJ2-6	TRBD1	TRBV28	CASRTGTSGANVLTF	TGTGCCAGCAGGACAGGGACCTCTGGGGCCAACGTCCTGACTTTC
NA	TRBJ1-2	NA	TRBV5-4	CASSLFQGRDGYTF	TGTGCCAGCAGCTTGTTCCAGGGGCGCGATGGCTACACCTTC
NA	TRBJ1-6	NA	TRBV19	CASSPLGSGGTNSPLHF	TGTGCCAGTAGTCCCCTGGGGTCCGGGGGGACGAATTCACCCCTCCACTTT
NA	TRBJ1-2	NA	TRBV7-9	CASSPQQGRGYGYTF	TGTGCCAGCAGCCCTCAACAGGGACGGGGCTATGGCTACACCTTC